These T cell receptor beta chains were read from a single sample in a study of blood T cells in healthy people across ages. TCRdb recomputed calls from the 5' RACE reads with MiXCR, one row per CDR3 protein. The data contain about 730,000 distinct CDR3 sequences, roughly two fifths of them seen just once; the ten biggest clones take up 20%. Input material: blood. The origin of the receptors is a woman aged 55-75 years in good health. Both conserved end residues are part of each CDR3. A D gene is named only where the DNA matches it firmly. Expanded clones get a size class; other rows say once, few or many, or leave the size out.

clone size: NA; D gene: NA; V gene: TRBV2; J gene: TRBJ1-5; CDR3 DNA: TGTGCCAGCAAGCGGGCCGGGAATAGCAATCAGCCCCAGCATTTT; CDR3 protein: CASKRAGNSNQPQHF
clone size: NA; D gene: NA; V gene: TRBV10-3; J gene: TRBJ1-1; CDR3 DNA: TGTGCCATCAGTGAGGGGCAGTTGAACACTGAAGCTTTCTTT; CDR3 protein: CAISEGQLNTEAFF
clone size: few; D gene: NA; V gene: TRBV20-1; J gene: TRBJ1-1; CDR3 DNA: TGCAGCAAACAGGGCCGGGGAACTGAAGCTTTCTTT; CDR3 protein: CSKQGRGTEAFF
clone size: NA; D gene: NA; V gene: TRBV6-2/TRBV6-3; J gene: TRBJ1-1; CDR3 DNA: TGTGCCAGCAGTTACTTTCGACAGGTTGACACTGAAGCTTTCTTT; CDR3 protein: CASSYFRQVDTEAFF
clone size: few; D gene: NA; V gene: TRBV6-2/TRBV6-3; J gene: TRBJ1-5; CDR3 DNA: TGTGCCAGCAGTTCACAGGGCACGGATCAGCCCCAGCATTTT; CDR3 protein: CASSSQGTDQPQHF
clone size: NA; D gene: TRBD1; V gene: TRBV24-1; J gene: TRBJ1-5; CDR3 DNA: TGTGTCACCAGTCGAGGACAGGGGGGACAGCCCCAGCATTTT; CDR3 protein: CVTSRGQGGQPQHF
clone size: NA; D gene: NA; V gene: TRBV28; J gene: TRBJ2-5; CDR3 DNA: TGTGCCAGCAGTATCCAGGGACGAAAGACCCAGTACTTC; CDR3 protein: CASSIQGRKTQYF
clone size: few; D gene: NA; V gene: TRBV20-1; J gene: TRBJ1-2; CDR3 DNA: TGCAGTGCTACGGGACATCTTCGAGCTAACTATGGCTACACCTTC; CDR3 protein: CSATGHLRANYGYTF
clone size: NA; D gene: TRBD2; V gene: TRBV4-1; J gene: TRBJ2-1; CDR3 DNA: TGCGCCAGCAGCCCCGGACTAGCGAGCTCCTACAATGAGCAGTTCTTC; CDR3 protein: CASSPGLASSYNEQFF
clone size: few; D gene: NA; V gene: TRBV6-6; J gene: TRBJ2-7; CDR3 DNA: TGTGCCAGCAGTTACCGCCGGGGTAGCGCCATAGCCGAGCAGTACTTC; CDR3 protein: CASSYRRGSAIAEQYF
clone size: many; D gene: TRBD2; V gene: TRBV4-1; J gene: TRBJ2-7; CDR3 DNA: TGCGCCAGCAGCCAAGAACTAGCGGGGGCCGGCTCCTACGAGCAGTACTTC; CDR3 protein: CASSQELAGAGSYEQYF
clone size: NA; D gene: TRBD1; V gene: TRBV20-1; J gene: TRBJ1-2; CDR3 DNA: TGCAGTGCTACCAGACCGGGACAGAGTAACTATGGCTACACCTTC; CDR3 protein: CSATRPGQSNYGYTF
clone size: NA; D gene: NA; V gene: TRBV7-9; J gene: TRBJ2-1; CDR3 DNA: TGTGCCAGCAGCTTAGAGCCCAGGGAGTACAATGAGCAGTTCTTC; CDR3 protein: CASSLEPREYNEQFF
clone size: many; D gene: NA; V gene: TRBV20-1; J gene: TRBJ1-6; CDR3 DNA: TGCAGTGCTAGTGAGGTGGGAAACTCACCCCTCCACTTT; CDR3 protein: CSASEVGNSPLHF
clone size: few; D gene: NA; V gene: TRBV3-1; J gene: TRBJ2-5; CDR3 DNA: TGTGCCAGCAGCCAAGGGGGGCTACCTCAAGAGACCCAGTACTTC; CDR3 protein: CASSQGGLPQETQYF
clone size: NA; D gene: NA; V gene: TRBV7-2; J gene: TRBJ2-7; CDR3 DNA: TGTGCCAGCAGCTTAGTGGTAATGAGCTCCTACGAGCAGTACTTC; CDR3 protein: CASSLVVMSSYEQYF
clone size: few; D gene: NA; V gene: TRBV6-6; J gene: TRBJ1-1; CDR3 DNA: TGTGCCAGCACCGACCCCGTCAGGGCCACTGAAGCTTTCTTT; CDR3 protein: CASTDPVRATEAFF
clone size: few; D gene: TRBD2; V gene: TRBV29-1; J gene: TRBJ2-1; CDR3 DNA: TGCAGCGTTGAGAAAGTATTGACTAGCGGCAACGATGAGCAGTTCTTC; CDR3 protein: CSVEKVLTSGNDEQFF
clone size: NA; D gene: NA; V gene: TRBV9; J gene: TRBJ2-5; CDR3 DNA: TGTGCCAGCAGCGTAGGGATTTCAGGGACCCAGTACTTC; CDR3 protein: CASSVGISGTQYF
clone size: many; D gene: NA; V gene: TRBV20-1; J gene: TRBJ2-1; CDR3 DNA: TGCAGTGCATGGGCAGCGAAGAGTTCCTACAATGAGCAGTTCTTC; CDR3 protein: CSAWAAKSSYNEQFF
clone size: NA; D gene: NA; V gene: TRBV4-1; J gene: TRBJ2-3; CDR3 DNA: TGCGCCAGCACTTCCTCCCCGGATACAGATACGCAGTATTTT; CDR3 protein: CASTSSPDTDTQYF
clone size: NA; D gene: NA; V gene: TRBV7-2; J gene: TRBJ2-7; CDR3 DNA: TGTGCCAGCAGCTTTTTGTGGGGTACTGGGGAGCAGTACTTC; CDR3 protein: CASSFLWGTGEQYF
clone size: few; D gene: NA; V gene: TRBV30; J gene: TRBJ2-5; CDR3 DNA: TGTGCCTGGAGTGTGGGGGTTCGAGAGACCCAGTACTTC; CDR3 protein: CAWSVGVRETQYF
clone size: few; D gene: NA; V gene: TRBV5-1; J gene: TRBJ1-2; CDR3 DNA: TGCGCCAGCAGCTTGGCCGGGGACGCGGGGTCTGGCTACACCTTC; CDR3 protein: CASSLAGDAGSGYTF
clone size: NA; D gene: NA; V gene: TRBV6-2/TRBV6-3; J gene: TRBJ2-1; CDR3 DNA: TGTGCCAGCAGTCCTCTGTGCGACAATGAGCAGTTCTTC; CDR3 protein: CASSPLCDNEQFF
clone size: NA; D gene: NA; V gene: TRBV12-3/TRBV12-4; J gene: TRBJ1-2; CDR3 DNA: TGTGCCAGCCAGGCCCATAACTATGGCTACACCTTC; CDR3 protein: CASQAHNYGYTF
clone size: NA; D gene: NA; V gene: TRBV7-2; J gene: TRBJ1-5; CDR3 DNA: TGTGCCAGCAGTTATAGCGAACTTAATCAGCCCCAGCATTTT; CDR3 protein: CASSYSELNQPQHF
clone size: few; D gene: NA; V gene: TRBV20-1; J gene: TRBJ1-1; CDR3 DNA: TGCAGTGCTAGAATTTGGCGACACTCGAACACTGAAGCTTTCTTT; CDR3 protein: CSARIWRHSNTEAFF
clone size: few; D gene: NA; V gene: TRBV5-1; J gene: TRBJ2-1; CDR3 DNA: TGCGCCAGCAGCTCCCGACAGGACAATGAGCAGTTCTTC; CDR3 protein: CASSSRQDNEQFF
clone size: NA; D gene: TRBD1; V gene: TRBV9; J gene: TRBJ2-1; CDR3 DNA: TGTGCCAGCAGTTCCGGGACAGGGGACTGCAATGAGCAGTTCTTC; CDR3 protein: CASSSGTGDCNEQFF
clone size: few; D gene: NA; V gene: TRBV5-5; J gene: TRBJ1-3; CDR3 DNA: TGTGCCAGCAGCTTGGCCCAGGGGAAGATGGGAAACACCATATATTTT; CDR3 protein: CASSLAQGKMGNTIYF
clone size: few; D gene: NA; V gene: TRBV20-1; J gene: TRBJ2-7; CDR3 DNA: TGCAGTGCTAGAGATCCCCACAGCGCGGCCAGCTCCTACGAGCAGTACTTC; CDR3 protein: CSARDPHSAASSYEQYF
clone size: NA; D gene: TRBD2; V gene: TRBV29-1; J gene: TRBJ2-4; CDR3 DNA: TGCAGCGTTGAAGACGGGGGACTAGCGGGGTTAGCCAAAAACATTCAGTACTTC; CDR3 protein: CSVEDGGLAGLAKNIQYF
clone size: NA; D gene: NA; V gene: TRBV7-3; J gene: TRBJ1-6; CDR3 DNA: TGTGCCAGCAGCTCAACAGGGTGGGGATCACCCCTCCACTTT; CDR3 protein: CASSSTGWGSPLHF
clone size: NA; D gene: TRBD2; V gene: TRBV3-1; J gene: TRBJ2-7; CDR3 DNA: TGTGCCAGCAGCCAAGCGGCGGGGGGTTGGTACGAGCAGTACTTC; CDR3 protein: CASSQAAGGWYEQYF
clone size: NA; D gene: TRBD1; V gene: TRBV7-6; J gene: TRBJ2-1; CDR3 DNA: TGTGCCAGCAGCTACGGACAGGCTAGCTACAATGAGCAGTTCTTC; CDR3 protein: CASSYGQASYNEQFF